A single T cell receptor beta chain is shown here with its context. Germline trimming cut 4 bases from V and 7 bases from J; bases unmatched to any gene: 13. This CDR3 is 16 amino acids long. Germline V gene data show CDR1 as SGHRS and CDR2 as YFSETQ. TCRdb's table, derived via immunoSEQ multiplex PCR, lists solely in-frame clones and lacks some. The table shows about 1 million clones, with about 77% occurring only once. The data originate from a study of shared clonotypes between healthy human individuals. This TCR was sampled from a man aged 18 to 30 in good health. Input material: memory CD4+ T cells sorted from blood. Subset noted: CD45RA-negative fraction. V and J are TRBV5-1 and TRBJ2-2; 7 nucleotides align to TRBD2. CDR3 sequence (DNA): TGCGCCAGCAGCCCCGAAGCGGGGCGATTCAGCGGGGAGCTGTTTTTT. Translation: CASSPEAGRFSGELFF.